The rows below give T cell receptor beta chains drawn from one sample of a study of T cell repertoires in cytomegalovirus infection. TCRdb analysed the reads with MiXCR anew, one entry per CDR3 protein. The profile covers some 440,000 distinct CDR3 sequences, with roughly 30% appearing a single time and 12% to 15% taken by the ten largest. Sequencing input: PBMCs. These receptors originate from a human donor in good health (CMV status not recorded). Some clones in this sample may be carry-over from other donors' samples. Both conserved end residues are part of each CDR3. The order of the fields is clone size, J gene, D gene, CDR3 length, V gene, CDR3 DNA, CDR3 protein. A D gene is named only where the DNA matches it firmly. Clone sizes are given selectively: once, few, many, or a class where the clone is expanded.

clone size: few; J gene: TRBJ2-5; D gene: TRBD1; CDR3 length: 14; V gene: TRBV6-1; CDR3 DNA: TGTGCCAGCAGTGGGACAGGGTACCAAGAGACCCAGTACTTC; CDR3 protein: CASSGTGYQETQYF
clone size: few; J gene: TRBJ1-1; D gene: -; CDR3 length: 15; V gene: TRBV7-2; CDR3 DNA: TGTGCCAGCAGCTTTAGGGGGGGCGCGGTGTGTGAAGCTTTCTTT; CDR3 protein: CASSFRGGAVCEAFF
clone size: -; J gene: TRBJ1-5; D gene: -; CDR3 length: 15; V gene: TRBV6-1; CDR3 DNA: TGTGCCAGCAGTGCGCAGGGGATTAGCAATCAGCCCCAGCATTTT; CDR3 protein: CASSAQGISNQPQHF
clone size: few; J gene: TRBJ2-7; D gene: -; CDR3 length: 17; V gene: TRBV12-3/TRBV12-4; CDR3 DNA: TGTGCCAGCAGTTTAGTGTCCCTACAGGGTCCCCCCTACGAGCAGTACTTC; CDR3 protein: CASSLVSLQGPPYEQYF
clone size: many; J gene: TRBJ2-1; D gene: TRBD2; CDR3 length: 15; V gene: TRBV7-9; CDR3 DNA: TGTGCCAGCAGCTCTAGCGGGGGGATAGCCAATGAGCAGTTCTTC; CDR3 protein: CASSSSGGIANEQFF
clone size: many; J gene: TRBJ2-5; D gene: -; CDR3 length: 15; V gene: TRBV7-8; CDR3 DNA: TGTGCCAGCAGCCCTCGAGGGTGGTTAGAAGAGACCCAGTACTTC; CDR3 protein: CASSPRGWLEETQYF
clone size: few; J gene: TRBJ1-5; D gene: -; CDR3 length: 16; V gene: TRBV11-2; CDR3 DNA: TGTGCCAGCAGCTTAGACGGCAGCACAGGCAATCAGCCCCAGCATTTT; CDR3 protein: CASSLDGSTGNQPQHF
clone size: few; J gene: TRBJ2-1; D gene: -; CDR3 length: 14; V gene: TRBV6-5; CDR3 DNA: TGTGCCAGCAGTTACAGTGCGCCCTACAATGAGCAGTTCTTC; CDR3 protein: CASSYSAPYNEQFF
clone size: many; J gene: TRBJ2-1; D gene: TRBD2; CDR3 length: 15; V gene: TRBV7-2; CDR3 DNA: TGTGCCAGCAGCTCACTAGCGGGGGCCTACAATGAGCAGTTCTTC; CDR3 protein: CASSSLAGAYNEQFF
clone size: -; J gene: TRBJ2-5; D gene: -; CDR3 length: 12; V gene: TRBV29-1; CDR3 DNA: TGCAGCGTTGAGACGGGGGAAGAGACCCAGTACTTC; CDR3 protein: CSVETGEETQYF
clone size: few; J gene: TRBJ2-1; D gene: -; CDR3 length: 17; V gene: TRBV7-9; CDR3 DNA: TGTGCCAGCAGCGCAGACAGGGGACGGGGGGGAGACGATGAGCAGTTCTTC; CDR3 protein: CASSADRGRGGDDEQFF
clone size: -; J gene: TRBJ2-7; D gene: -; CDR3 length: 15; V gene: TRBV25-1; CDR3 DNA: TGTGCCAGCAGAACGGAAGGGGTAGTGGGTTACGAGCAGTACTTC; CDR3 protein: CASRTEGVVGYEQYF
clone size: many; J gene: TRBJ2-2; D gene: -; CDR3 length: 17; V gene: TRBV11-2; CDR3 DNA: TGTGCCAGCAGCCCGCCTTTTCGCAATACGAACACCGGGGAGCTGTTTTTT; CDR3 protein: CASSPPFRNTNTGELFF
clone size: few; J gene: TRBJ1-1; D gene: -; CDR3 length: 15; V gene: TRBV30; CDR3 DNA: TGTGCCTGGAGTGTACTGGGACTTACGGGCACTGAAGCTTTCTTT; CDR3 protein: CAWSVLGLTGTEAFF
clone size: -; J gene: TRBJ1-3; D gene: -; CDR3 length: 20; V gene: TRBV12-5; CDR3 DNA: TGTGCTAGTGGTTTGGAAGGGCAGCACGAATTAAAGAGCTCTGGAAACACCATATATTTT; CDR3 protein: CASGLEGQHELKSSGNTIYF
clone size: many; J gene: TRBJ1-1; D gene: -; CDR3 length: 14; V gene: TRBV12-3/TRBV12-4; CDR3 DNA: TGTGCCAGCAGCTTTGCCGGGGGGAACACTGAAGCTTTCTTT; CDR3 protein: CASSFAGGNTEAFF
clone size: many; J gene: TRBJ2-7; D gene: -; CDR3 length: 17; V gene: TRBV7-2; CDR3 DNA: TGTGCCAGCAGCCCGCACGGGGGCACCAATAAATACTACGAGCAGTACTTC; CDR3 protein: CASSPHGGTNKYYEQYF
clone size: few; J gene: TRBJ2-5; D gene: -; CDR3 length: 17; V gene: TRBV7-8; CDR3 DNA: TGTGCCAGCAGCTCTTACAGTCGGGGTAGGACACAAGAGACCCAGTACTTC; CDR3 protein: CASSSYSRGRTQETQYF
clone size: -; J gene: TRBJ2-3; D gene: -; CDR3 length: 12; V gene: TRBV27; CDR3 DNA: TGTGCCAGCGCAGGAAACACAGATACGCAGTATTTT; CDR3 protein: CASAGNTDTQYF
clone size: -; J gene: TRBJ1-1; D gene: -; CDR3 length: 17; V gene: TRBV5-4; CDR3 DNA: TGTGCCAGCAGCTCGCTTATTACCAGGGGACTCACGGGTGAAGCTTTCTTT; CDR3 protein: CASSSLITRGLTGEAFF
clone size: many; J gene: TRBJ1-5; D gene: -; CDR3 length: 17; V gene: TRBV7-6; CDR3 DNA: TGTGCCAGCAGCTTAGGGGGGGAATACCCGAGCAATCAGCCCCAGCATTTT; CDR3 protein: CASSLGGEYPSNQPQHF
clone size: few; J gene: TRBJ1-1; D gene: -; CDR3 length: 14; V gene: TRBV5-6; CDR3 DNA: TGTGCCAGCAGCTTCGGTACAGGGTCCACTGAAGCTTTCTTT; CDR3 protein: CASSFGTGSTEAFF
clone size: -; J gene: TRBJ2-7; D gene: TRBD2; CDR3 length: 14; V gene: TRBV6-2/TRBV6-3; CDR3 DNA: TGTGCCAGCAGACCACTAGCGGGGGGCTACGAGCAGTACTTC; CDR3 protein: CASRPLAGGYEQYF
clone size: -; J gene: TRBJ2-5; D gene: -; CDR3 length: 12; V gene: TRBV2; CDR3 DNA: TGTGCCGGAGGGAGTAACCAAGAGACCCAGTACTTC; CDR3 protein: CAGGSNQETQYF
clone size: many; J gene: TRBJ2-3; D gene: -; CDR3 length: 14; V gene: TRBV7-3; CDR3 DNA: TGTGCCAGCAGCTTAAGGGGACTCGCGGACACGCAGTATTTT; CDR3 protein: CASSLRGLADTQYF
clone size: many; J gene: TRBJ1-5; D gene: TRBD1; CDR3 length: 14; V gene: TRBV7-2; CDR3 DNA: TGTGCCAGCAGCCCCCACAGGGGGAATCAGCCCCAGCATTTT; CDR3 protein: CASSPHRGNQPQHF
clone size: many; J gene: TRBJ2-1; D gene: -; CDR3 length: 15; V gene: TRBV7-2; CDR3 DNA: TGTGCCAGCAGCTTAGGATCGAATACCTACAATGAGCAGTTCTTC; CDR3 protein: CASSLGSNTYNEQFF
clone size: many; J gene: TRBJ1-6; D gene: TRBD1; CDR3 length: 17; V gene: TRBV7-2; CDR3 DNA: TGTGCCAGCAGCATCAGCGGGCGGACAGGGGGGAATTCACCCCTCCACTTT; CDR3 protein: CASSISGRTGGNSPLHF